Sequencing of this TCR beta chain was carried out in a study listed by TCRdb under 2016. From cysteine to phenylalanine, the CDR3 is 16 amino acids long. The retained sequence is limited to the CDR3, 48 bases, with the frame set at the first base. The germline V gene encodes CDR1 SGHVS and CDR2 FQNEAQ. At the junction V is shortened by 2 bases and J by 7 bases, with 20 bases in between. Concerning this clonotype: Its antigen is currently not known. Base qualities are not provided; no much larger clone lies one nucleotide away.

Receptor amplification or capture employed RT-PCR. The run used an Illumina MiSeq. In-frame beta chains were kept once TCRdb had trimmed the public reads at Q25 with fastp and called clones with MiXCR. For every CDR3 protein sequence, its rows merge into one entry that carries the most common genes and DNA. This sample holds about 3,800 distinct CDR3 sequences; roughly 34% were observed only once. Approximately 5.4% of the sample is in the top ten clones. The sequence links TRBV7-8 to TRBJ2-5, with a tentative D gene TRBD1 over 5 matching bases. The sample taken for sequencing was memory CD4+ T cells from salivary gland. This clonotype was obtained from a female donor with primary Sjogren's syndrome. CDR3 protein: CASSLQGSSALGTQYF. The sequence in DNA is TGTGCCAGCAGCTTACAGGGTTCGTCAGCTCTCGGGACCCAGTACTTC.